This T cell receptor (beta chain) comes out of a study of beta chain features in type 1 diabetes. V shed 2 bases and J shed 8 bases, with 9 bases lying between them. This CDR3 comprises 13 residues. Germline V lookup: CDR1 MGHRA, CDR2 YSYEKL. Of the isolated RNA, all was reverse transcribed, and so the sequenced material was expressed TCRB transcripts. Generated by immunoSEQ multiplex PCR, the TCRdb table keeps only in-frame clones and is missing some. This table holds under 450,000 clones, more than 11% found once. The sequence was collected from a man under 40 in good health. The sample consisted of naive CD4+ T cells from blood. This chain joins TRBV4-1 and TRBJ1-4; no firm D call. The DNA of the CDR3 is TGCGCCAGCAGCCAATGGGCCGAAGAAAAACTGTTTTTT. Amino acid sequence: CASSQWAEEKLFF.